The next 15 T cell receptor beta chains were all read from a single sample in a study of graft-versus-host responses after intestinal transplantation. TCRdb's copy holds only in-frame clones and misses some; the assay was immunoSEQ multiplex PCR. The table lists about 120,000 clones, around 96% of them singletons. The antigens of these receptors remain unknown. Material: unstimulated CD8+ T cells sorted from spleen or lymph node cells, obtained before intestinal transplant. Receptor source: a human donor who received an intestinal transplant.

J is TRBJ2-7 and V is TRBV28; the match to TRBD1 covers 9 bases. The CDR3 runs to 15 residues. After removal of 7 bases from V and 3 bases from J, the junction contained 10 bases not matched to a gene. The germline V gene has CDR1 MDHEN and CDR2 SYDVKM. The CDR3: CASKPTGTGNYEQYF. The CDR3 DNA is TGTGCCAGCAAACCGACCGGGACAGGGAACTACGAGCAGTACTTC.

J is TRBJ2-5 and V is TRBV6-1; TRBD2 matches at 7 bases. The CDR3 is made up of 15 amino acids. The V gene's germline CDR1 is MNHNS and CDR2 SASEGT. V lost 2 bases, J lost 1 base, and 4 bases stayed unmatched. The CDR3 nucleotides read TGTGCCAGCAGTGAACTAGCGGTGAGCCAAGAGACCCAGTACTTC. Translated, it gives CASSELAVSQETQYF.

The chain recombines TRBV2 with TRBJ2-5, with D possibly matching TRBD1 (6 bases). The V gene lost 6 bases and the J gene lost 1 base, with 9 bases spanning the gap. The CDR3 sequence is 13 residues long. Germline lookup yields CDR1 SNHLY and CDR2 FYNNEI. The CDR3 bases are TGTGCCAGCAGAGGACAGTCCCAAGAGACCCAGTACTTC. It translates to CASRGQSQETQYF.

The V gene is TRBV27, the J gene TRBJ1-4, with D possibly being TRBD1 (5 bases). This CDR3 has 15 amino acids. Germline V lookup: CDR1 MNHEY, CDR2 SMNVEV (reference sequence). Trimming stripped 3 bases from V and 8 bases from J, with 16 bases between. CDR3 sequence: CASSFGGGAGEKLFF. The CDR3 DNA follows: TGTGCCAGCAGTTTCGGTGGAGGGGCTGGGGAAAAACTGTTTTTT. The variable domain in full, with the rest retrieved from reference TRBV27 and TRBJ1-4, is EAQVTQNPRYLITVTGKKLTVTCSQNMNHEYMSWYRQDPGLGLRQIYYSMNVEVTDKGDVPEGYKVSRKEKRNFPLILESPSPNQTSLYFCASSFGGGAGEKLFFGSGTQLSVL.

CDR3 sequence: CASSLLAALSSYEQYF. Written as DNA, the CDR3 is TGTGCCAGCAGTTTATTAGCGGCCCTAAGCTCCTACGAGCAGTACTTC. The rearrangement uses TRBV28 and TRBJ2-7; perhaps TRBD2 as D (6 bases). CDR3 length: 16 residues. V lost 1 base, J lost 0 bases, and 13 bases lay in between. Per the germline V gene, CDR1 is MDHEN and CDR2 is SYDVKM.

The chain is built from TRBV10-3 and TRBJ2-7; the D gene could be TRBD1 or TRBD2 (5 bases each). V was cut by 3 bases and J by 3 bases, with 12 bases left in between. Germline CDR1 and CDR2: ENHRY and SYGVKD. CDR3 length equals 14 residues. The chain's CDR3 is CAISDGGDSYEQYF. CDR3 DNA: TGTGCCATCAGTGATGGGGGTGATAGCTACGAGCAGTACTTC.

The chain couples TRBV28 to TRBJ2-7; D unresolved. Germline lookup yields CDR1 MDHEN and CDR2 SYDVKM. The ends were cut back, 5 bases at V and 3 bases at J, with 11 bases in the middle. The CDR3 runs 13 residues. In DNA form, the CDR3 reads TGTGCCAGCAGTCCAGGTAGCAACTACGAGCAGTACTTC. This translates into CASSPGSNYEQYF. The full variable domain, rest sourced from reference TRBV28 and TRBJ2-7, is DVKVTQSSRYLVKRTGEKVFLECVQDMDHENMFWYRQDPGLGLRLIYFSYDVKMKEKGDIPEGYSVSREKKERFSLILESASTNQTSMYLCASSPGSNYEQYFGPGTRLTVT.

CDR3 nucleotide sequence: TGTGCCAGCAGTGAAGTCCCAGGGGGGTCCTACGAGCAGTACTTC. Protein product: CASSEVPGGSYEQYF. This chain connects TRBV2 to TRBJ2-7, with TRBD1 as a possible D gene (7 bases). Trimming pared 1 base from V and 1 base from J, leaving 11 bases between. The CDR3 consists of 15 residues. Per germline, CDR1 SNHLY and CDR2 FYNNEI.

This clone appeared a single time. Other DNA sequences from this sample encode an identical CDR3 as well. V and J are TRBV28 and TRBJ2-7; D uncertain. CDR1 MDHEN and CDR2 SYDVKM come from the germline V gene. Trimming took 3 bases from V and 1 from J, leaving 7 bases between them. The CDR3 is 13 amino acids. This CDR3 is CASSFTASYEQYF. The CDR3, as DNA: TGTGCCAGCAGTTTTACGGCTTCCTACGAGCAGTACTTC. Based on the CDR3 plus reference TRBV28 and TRBJ2-7, the full variable domain is DVKVTQSSRYLVKRTGEKVFLECVQDMDHENMFWYRQDPGLGLRLIYFSYDVKMKEKGDIPEGYSVSREKKERFSLILESASTNQTSMYLCASSFTASYEQYFGPGTRLTVT.

This clone was recorded once. The gene calls are TRBV15 and TRBJ2-7; D is possibly TRBD1 (6 bases). Trimming cost V 7 bases and J 5 bases, with 15 bases left between them. Germline V gives CDR1 LNHNV, CDR2 YYDKDF (reference sequence). This CDR3 spans 13 amino acids. This chain's CDR3 is CATKVENRDEQYF. Here the CDR3 DNA reads TGTGCCACCAAAGTCGAGAACAGGGACGAGCAGTACTTC.

The gene calls are TRBV28 and TRBJ1-6; no clear D gene. This CDR3 has 14 residues. Trimming pared 6 bases from V and 7 bases from J, leaving 13 bases between. In germline, CDR1 is MDHEN, CDR2 SYDVKM. The CDR3 nucleotides are TGTGCCAGCAGCCACCATGGCGGGAATTCACCCCTCCACTTT. This translates into CASSHHGGNSPLHF. The full variable domain, with the rest looked up from reference TRBV28 and TRBJ1-6, is DVKVTQSSRYLVKRTGEKVFLECVQDMDHENMFWYRQDPGLGLRLIYFSYDVKMKEKGDIPEGYSVSREKKERFSLILESASTNQTSMYLCASSHHGGNSPLHFGNGTRLTVT.

The chain joins TRBV28 to TRBJ1-2; 8 nucleotides agree with TRBD1. CDR1 MDHEN and CDR2 SYDVKM come from the germline V gene. The CDR3 length is 17 residues. V lost 3 bases and J lost 7; bases outside the gene matches: 16. CDR3 nucleotide sequence: TGTGCCAGCAGTTTCCTCTCCCAGGGGGCGTTTATCGGTGGCTACACCTTC. Its translation is CASSFLSQGAFIGGYTF.

There are a few counts of this clone. V gene TRBV29-1 combines with J gene TRBJ2-1; 11 nucleotides agree with TRBD2. The trim removed 4 bases at V and 5 bases at J, leaving 4 bases unmatched. CDR3 length: 14 amino acids. The germline V gene has CDR1 SQVTM and CDR2 ANQGSEA. CDR3 loop: CSVGKGLADNEQFF. CDR3 bases: TGCAGCGTTGGCAAGGGACTAGCGGACAATGAGCAGTTCTTC.

The chain links TRBV19 to TRBJ2-7; unclear D gene. Trimming took off 5 bases at V and 6 bases at J, with 20 bases between the two ends. From germline, CDR1 is LNHDA and CDR2 SQIVND (reference sequence). The CDR3 length is 15 residues. The CDR3 is CASSYRLGLQTEQYF. In DNA form, the CDR3 reads TGTGCCAGTAGTTATCGTTTGGGCCTCCAAACCGAGCAGTACTTC.

The J gene is TRBJ2-1, the V gene TRBV9; the D gene is possibly TRBD2 (5 bases). V lost 4 bases and J lost 5, with 13 bases in between. The CDR3 totals 14 residues. The germline V gene encodes CDR1 SGDLS and CDR2 YYNGEE. CDR3 sequence: CASSSRGEDNEQFF. In DNA form, the CDR3 reads TGTGCCAGCAGCTCCCGGGGAGAAGACAATGAGCAGTTCTTC. Together with reference TRBV9 and TRBJ2-1, the CDR3 gives the full variable domain: DSGVTQTPKHLITATGQRVTLRCSPRSGDLSVYWYQQSLDQGLQFLIQYYNGEERAKGNILERFSAQQFPDLHSELNLSSLELGDSALYFCASSSRGEDNEQFFGPGTRLTVL.